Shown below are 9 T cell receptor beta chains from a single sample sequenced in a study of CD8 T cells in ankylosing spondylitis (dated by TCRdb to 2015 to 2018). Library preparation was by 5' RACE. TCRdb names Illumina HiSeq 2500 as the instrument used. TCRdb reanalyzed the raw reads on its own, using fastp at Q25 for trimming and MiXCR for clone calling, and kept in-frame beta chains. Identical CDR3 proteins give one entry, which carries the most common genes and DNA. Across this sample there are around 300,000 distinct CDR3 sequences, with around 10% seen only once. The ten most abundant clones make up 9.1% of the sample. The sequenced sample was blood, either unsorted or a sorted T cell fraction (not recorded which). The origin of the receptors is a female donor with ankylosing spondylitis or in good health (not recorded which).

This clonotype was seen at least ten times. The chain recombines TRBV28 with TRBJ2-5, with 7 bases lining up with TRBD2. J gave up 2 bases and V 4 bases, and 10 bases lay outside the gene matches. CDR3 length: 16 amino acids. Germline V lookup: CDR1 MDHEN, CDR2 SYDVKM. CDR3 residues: CASSSTSATYQETQYF. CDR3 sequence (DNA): TGTGCCAGCAGTTCAACTAGCGCAACCTATCAAGAGACCCAGTACTTC. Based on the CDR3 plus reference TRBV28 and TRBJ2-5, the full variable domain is DVKVTQSSRYLVKRTGEKVFLECVQDMDHENMFWYRQDPGLGLRLIYFSYDVKMKEKGDIPEGYSVSREKKERFSLILESASTNQTSMYLCASSSTSATYQETQYFGPGTRLLVL.

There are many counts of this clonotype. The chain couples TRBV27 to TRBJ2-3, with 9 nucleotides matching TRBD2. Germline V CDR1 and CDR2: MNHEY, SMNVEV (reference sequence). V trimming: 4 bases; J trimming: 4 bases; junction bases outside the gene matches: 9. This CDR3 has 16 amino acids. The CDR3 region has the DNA TGTGCCAGCAGTTCCGGGACTAGCTATAGGTCAGATACGCAGTATTTT. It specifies CASSSGTSYRSDTQYF.

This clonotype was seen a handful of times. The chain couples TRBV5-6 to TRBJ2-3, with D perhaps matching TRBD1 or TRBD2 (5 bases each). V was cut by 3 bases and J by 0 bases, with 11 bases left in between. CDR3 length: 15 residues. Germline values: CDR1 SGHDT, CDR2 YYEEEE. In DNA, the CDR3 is TGTGCCAGCAGCTGGGGACGGGCTAGCACAGATACGCAGTATTTT. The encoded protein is CASSWGRASTDTQYF.

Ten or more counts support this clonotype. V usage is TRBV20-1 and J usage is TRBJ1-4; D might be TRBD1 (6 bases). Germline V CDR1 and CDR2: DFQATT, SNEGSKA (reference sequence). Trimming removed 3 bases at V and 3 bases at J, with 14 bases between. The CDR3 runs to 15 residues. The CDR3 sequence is CSARTLTGPNEKLFF. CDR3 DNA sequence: TGCAGTGCTAGGACGTTGACAGGTCCTAATGAAAAACTGTTTTTT.

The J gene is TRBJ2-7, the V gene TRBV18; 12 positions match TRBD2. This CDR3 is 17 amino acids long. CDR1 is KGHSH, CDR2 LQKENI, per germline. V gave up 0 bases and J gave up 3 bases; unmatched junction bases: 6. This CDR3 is CASSPPFTSGRYYEQYF. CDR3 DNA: TGTGCCAGCTCACCACCGTTTACTAGCGGGAGGTACTACGAGCAGTACTTC.

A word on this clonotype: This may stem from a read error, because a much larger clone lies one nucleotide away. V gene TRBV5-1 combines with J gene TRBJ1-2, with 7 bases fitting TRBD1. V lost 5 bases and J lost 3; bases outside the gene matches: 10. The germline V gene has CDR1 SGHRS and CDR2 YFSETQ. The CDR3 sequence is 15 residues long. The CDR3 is CASSDTGVADYGYTF. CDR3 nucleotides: TGCGCCAGCAGTGATACAGGGGTCGCCGACTATGGCTACACCTTC.

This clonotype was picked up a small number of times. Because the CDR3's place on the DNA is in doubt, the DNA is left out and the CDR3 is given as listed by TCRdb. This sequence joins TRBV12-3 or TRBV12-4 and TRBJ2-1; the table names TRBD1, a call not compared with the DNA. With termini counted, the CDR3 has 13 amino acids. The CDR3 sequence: CASTFGSGTGSVF.

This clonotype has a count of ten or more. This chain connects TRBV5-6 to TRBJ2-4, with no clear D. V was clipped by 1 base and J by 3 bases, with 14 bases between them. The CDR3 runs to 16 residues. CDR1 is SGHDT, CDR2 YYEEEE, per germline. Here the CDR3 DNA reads TGTGCCAGCAGCTTGCGCATAGGGATAGTCAAAAACATTCAGTACTTC. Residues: CASSLRIGIVKNIQYF. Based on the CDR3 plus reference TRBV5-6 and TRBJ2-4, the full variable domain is DAGVTQSPTHLIKTRGQQVTLRCSPKSGHDTVSWYQQALGQGPQFIFQYYEEEERQRGNFPDRFSGHQFPNYSSELNVNALLLGDSALYLCASSLRIGIVKNIQYFGAGTRLSVL.

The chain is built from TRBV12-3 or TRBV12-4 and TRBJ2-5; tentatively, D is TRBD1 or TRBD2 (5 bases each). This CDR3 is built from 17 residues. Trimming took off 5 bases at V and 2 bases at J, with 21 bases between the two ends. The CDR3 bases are TGTGCCAGCAGTCCTGGTTGGGGGTCCCAAAGTCAAGAGACCCAGTACTTC. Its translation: CASSPGWGSQSQETQYF.